The rows below give T cell receptor beta chains drawn from one sample of a study of control samples from healthy donors and cancer patients. Data came from immunoSEQ multiplex PCR; TCRdb stores just in-frame clones and leaves some out. The sample has some 150,000 clones, 94% seen once. Sample: blood. Every receptor here comes from a man aged 35-49 years in good health. CDR3s leave out the opening cysteine and the closing phenylalanine or tryptophan. Rows may omit the clone size; those that give it use once, few, many or a size class.

ASSLTQGNGNEQF,TRBV5-1,.
ASSRRPRYQPQH,TRBV19,.
ASSGDPGSYQPQH,TRBV11-2,.
ASSVGGTPHEKLF,TRBV9,.
ASSPVGASGEQF,TRBV5-6,.
ASSRTGSQGGNNEQF,TRBV7-6,.
ASSVGGALNTEAF,TRBV9,.
AWGQGAGNEKLF,TRBV30,.
ASSLGGGTGRGEQF,TRBV7-6,.
ASSLVSRAYEQY,TRBV7-9,.
AISTYRGPGELF,TRBV10-3,once
SVGIWAGAFYEQY,TRBV29-1,.
ASSYRGTGGYT,TRBV6-2/TRBV6-3,.
ASSRSDPLGTSGRNWQF,TRBV28,.
ASSVLAGFANTGELF,TRBV9,.
ASSLTGSQETQY,TRBV6-5,.
ATSRVKPLAGLYNEQF,TRBV15,.
ASSRYRDGANYGYT,TRBV2,.
ASSPVSGLATKTQY,TRBV9,.
ASSVELAAYNEQF,TRBV9,.
ASSPGVVQY,TRBV18,.
ASSPMSGDQPQH,TRBV5-6,.
SVNNLPSYNEQF,TRBV29-1,.
ATSWGGRGETQY,TRBV15,once
ASGLVLAGAYNEQF,TRBV12-5,.
ASSYRDRGLWTQY,TRBV6-5,.
ASSQGDRGNSPLH,TRBV3-1/TRBV3-2,.
ASTWGPSYEQY,TRBV5-8,.
ASSPGTAPSYEQY,TRBV3-1/TRBV3-2,.
AWRKGGVYNEQF,TRBV30,few
ASRDPRTGGIRAF,TRBV28,.
AWSWDSAGRPTEAF,TRBV30,.
ASSGNYEQY,TRBV2,.
ASSGGEGFKPYEQY,TRBV9,.
AIRQGARDEQY,TRBV10-3,once
ASSVGHFSNTGELF,TRBV5-1,once
ASSLDPGPPFYGYT,TRBV11-2,.
ASSIPGQGPHEQY,TRBV5-1,.
ASGLGPGELF,TRBV12-5,.
ASSAAGLAENEQY,TRBV5-6,.
ASSPQGGHEQY,TRBV5-1,.
ASNNNSGQGRPGAEAF,TRBV25-1,once